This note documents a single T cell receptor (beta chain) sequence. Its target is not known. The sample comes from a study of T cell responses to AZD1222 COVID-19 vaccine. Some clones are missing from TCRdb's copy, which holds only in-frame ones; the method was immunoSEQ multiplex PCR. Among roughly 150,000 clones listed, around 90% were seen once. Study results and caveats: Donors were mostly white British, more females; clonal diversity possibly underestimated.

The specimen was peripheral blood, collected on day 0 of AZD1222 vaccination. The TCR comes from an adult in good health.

The CDR3 sequence: CASSYSRAKNIQYF. In DNA, the CDR3 is TGTGCCAGCAGTTACTCCAGAGCCAAAAACATTCAGTACTTC. The chain has TRBV6-6 and TRBJ2-4; D gene uncertain. The germline V gene has CDR1 MNHNY and CDR2 SVGAGI (reference sequence). This CDR3 spans 14 amino acids. Trimming removed 0 bases at V and 0 bases at J, with 3 bases between.